The 18 T cell receptor beta chains listed next were all sequenced from one sample in a study of beta chain features in type 1 diabetes. The entirety of the isolated RNA underwent reverse transcription, so expressed TCRB transcripts were sequenced. Measured with immunoSEQ multiplex PCR; TCRdb has only the in-frame clones, and not every one. The sample includes some 900,000 clones, roughly 15% of them seen just once. Sequencing was carried out using naive CD4+ T cells from blood. The receptors originated from a woman in her late teens or twenties in good health.

The V and J genes are TRBV9 and TRBJ2-1; TRBD1 is a possible D gene (5 bases). The length of the CDR3 is 15 residues. Trimming removed 4 bases at V and 9 bases at J, with 20 bases between. Germline lookup yields CDR1 SGDLS and CDR2 YYNGEE. CDR3 coding DNA: TGTGCCAGCAGCAAAGCTAATACCGCCCAGGGTGAGCAGTTCTTC. Translation gives CASSKANTAQGEQFF.

The rearrangement uses TRBV7-9 and TRBJ2-6; D could derive from TRBD1 or TRBD2 (6 bases each). CDR1 and CDR2 from the germline V gene are SEHNR and FQNEAQ (reference sequence). The CDR3 spans 17 residues. The ends were cut back, 1 base at V and 1 base at J, with 11 bases in the middle. The CDR3 DNA is TGTGCCAGCAGCTTAGGAGGGGGACTTTCTGGGGCCAACGTCCTGACTTTC. Protein sequence: CASSLGGGLSGANVLTF.

A few counts support this clone. The J gene is TRBJ2-6, the V gene TRBV7-9, with TRBD1 matching 9 bases. The CDR3 contains 19 residues. V was clipped by 5 bases and J by 0 bases; unmatched bases: 11. Germline V CDR1 and CDR2: SEHNR, FQNEAQ (reference sequence). The chain's CDR3 is CASSISPGTGFSGANVLTF. Here the CDR3 DNA reads TGTGCCAGCAGCATAAGTCCCGGGACAGGGTTCTCTGGGGCCAACGTCCTGACTTTC.

The chain recombines TRBV14 with TRBJ1-2; maybe TRBD1 (5 bases). Trimming stripped 3 bases from V and 7 bases from J, with 12 bases between. The CDR3 length is 13 residues. Germline assignment: CDR1 SGHDN and CDR2 FVKESK. The CDR3 DNA reads TGTGCCAGCAGCCACGGGGACGGAGTTGGCTACACCTTC. It codes for CASSHGDGVGYTF.

The chain employs TRBV5-6 and TRBJ1-2; a weak D match, TRBD1 (5 bases). Germline V CDR1 and CDR2: SGHDT, YYEEEE. The V and J ends lost 3 bases and 3 bases respectively, with 21 bases between them. CDR3 length: 17 amino acids. CDR3 bases: TGTGCCAGCAGCTCTTTGAGGCGTCTCAGGGAAGACTATGGCTACACCTTC. The encoded protein is CASSSLRRLREDYGYTF.

This sequence joins TRBV27 and TRBJ2-7; D ambiguous. CDR1 is MNHEY, CDR2 SMNVEV, per germline (reference sequence). Trimming took off 8 bases at V and 2 bases at J, with 7 bases between the two ends. The CDR3 contains 11 residues. DNA of the CDR3: TGTGCCAGCGGCCTTACCTACGAGCAGTACTTC. This codes for CASGLTYEQYF.

V gene TRBV28 combines with J gene TRBJ2-3; 7 bases agree with TRBD2. V lost 3 bases, J lost 2 bases, and 5 bases stayed unmatched. This CDR3 has 15 amino acids. Germline CDR1 and CDR2: MDHEN and SYDVKM. The CDR3 loop reads CASSFQAGFTDTQYF. The CDR3 nucleotides are TGTGCCAGCAGTTTCCAAGCGGGGTTCACAGATACGCAGTATTTT.

A few counts support this clone. The V call is TRBV2, the J call TRBJ2-2; D might be TRBD1 or TRBD2, each matching 5 bases. The germline CDR1 and CDR2 sequences are SNHLY and FYNNEI. The CDR3 length is 13 residues. The ends were cut back, 6 bases at V and 6 bases at J, with 11 bases in the middle. CDR3: CASSRDVPGELFF. Written as DNA, the CDR3 is TGTGCCAGCAGCCGGGACGTCCCCGGGGAGCTGTTTTTT.

This clone was detected only a few times. CDR3 nucleotides: TGTGCCAGCACCCCCCCCGACAGGGCGAGTGACATTCAGTACTTC. Residues: CASTPPDRASDIQYF. This chain connects TRBV28 to TRBJ2-4, with TRBD1 identical over 7 bases. CDR3 size: 15 residues. CDR1 is MDHEN, CDR2 SYDVKM, per germline. The V and J ends lost 7 bases and 8 bases, in that order; junction bases with no gene match: 14.

This clone was counted only a few times. This chain links TRBV5-6 with TRBJ2-1; 11 nucleotides line up with TRBD1. Germline CDR1 reads SGHDT; CDR2 reads YYEEEE. Trimming took 2 bases from V and 4 from J; bases not matched to a gene: 5. The CDR3 covers 16 residues. CDR3 loop: CASSFAGTGGYNEQFF. CDR3 coding DNA: TGTGCCAGCAGCTTCGCCGGGACAGGGGGTTACAATGAGCAGTTCTTC.

The chain combines TRBV9 with TRBJ2-2, with no clear D. Trimming cost V 0 bases and J 2 bases, with 11 bases left between them. Germline CDR1 is SGDLS and CDR2 is YYNGEE. The CDR3 totals 16 residues. CDR3 bases: TGTGCCAGCAGCGTAGGTCAGGTGGGCAACACCGGGGAGCTGTTTTTT. Protein: CASSVGQVGNTGELFF.

Points on this clone: Distinct nucleotide sequences in the sample also encode this CDR3. V gene TRBV11-2 combines with J gene TRBJ2-4, with 10 bases that match TRBD1. The CDR3 has 13 amino acids. Per germline, CDR1 SGHAT and CDR2 FQNNGV. After removal of 3 bases from V and 7 bases from J, the junction contained 0 bases not matched to a gene. This CDR3 reads CASSLDRGNIQYF. As DNA, the CDR3 is TGTGCCAGCAGCTTGGACAGGGGGAACATTCAGTACTTC. The entire variable domain, with the rest obtained from reference TRBV11-2 and TRBJ2-4, is as follows: EAGVAQSPRYKIIEKRQSVAFWCNPISGHATLYWYQQILGQGPKLLIQFQNNGVVDDSQLPKDRFSAERLKGVDSTLKIQPAKLEDSAVYLCASSLDRGNIQYFGAGTRLSVL.

This clone has only a few counts. The chain couples TRBV11-2 to TRBJ2-1, with 8 bases aligning to TRBD1. CDR3 length equals 15 residues. J was trimmed by 4 bases and V by 3 bases; bases with no gene match: 5. Germline loops: CDR1 SGHAT, CDR2 FQNNGV. Here the CDR3 DNA reads TGTGCCAGCAGCTTCCGGGACAGGAATTACAATGAGCAGTTCTTC. This translates into CASSFRDRNYNEQFF.

This clone was counted only a few times. The rearrangement joins TRBV7-9 to TRBJ2-1; D is ambiguous. The CDR3 covers 13 residues. CDR1 is SEHNR, CDR2 FQNEAQ, per germline (reference sequence). Deletions cut 5 bases from V and 4 bases from J, with 9 bases between. As DNA, the CDR3 is TGTGCCAGCAGCCATTTAAATTACAATGAGCAGTTCTTC. Its translation is CASSHLNYNEQFF.

This clone was seen a few times. The rearrangement links TRBV7-2 to TRBJ2-1; weak D call: TRBD2 (6 bases). V was pared by 5 bases and J by 0 bases, with 11 bases between. Germline loops: CDR1 SGHTA, CDR2 FQGNSA. This CDR3 contains 15 residues. CDR3 sequence (DNA): TGTGCCAGCAGCCCAATAGCGGACTCCTACAATGAGCAGTTCTTC. Translated: CASSPIADSYNEQFF. The complete variable domain, with remaining parts taken from reference TRBV7-2 and TRBJ2-1, reads GAGVSQSPSNKVTEKGKDVELRCDPISGHTALYWYRQSLGQGLEFLIYFQGNSAPDKSGLPSDRFSAERTGGSVSTLTIQRTQQEDSAVYLCASSPIADSYNEQFFGPGTRLTVL.

This clone was recorded a few times. The chain carries TRBV6-1 and TRBJ1-1; D remains ambiguous. Per germline, CDR1 MNHNS and CDR2 SASEGT. The CDR3 spans 15 residues. The V end was cut by 4 bases, the J end by 11 bases, with 23 bases between. CDR3 loop: CASSGGRVPGGVAFF. The CDR3 region has the DNA TGTGCCAGCAGTGGAGGGAGGGTGCCGGGAGGTGTTGCTTTCTTT.

V is TRBV2 and J is TRBJ2-1, with no clear D. Germline V gene data show CDR1 as SNHLY and CDR2 as FYNNEI. V was shortened by 7 bases and J by 16 bases, with 20 bases between the two germline ends. The CDR3 covers 12 residues. The CDR3 nucleotides are TGTGCCAGCAAAACGGATGGATTTAATGTATTCTTC. It encodes CASKTDGFNVFF.

The J gene is TRBJ1-2, the V gene TRBV6-6; no clear D gene. V lost 2 bases and J lost 4, with 8 bases in between. Germline V gene data show CDR1 as MNHNY and CDR2 as SVGAGI (reference sequence). This CDR3 region has 13 residues. The CDR3 sequence: CASSYDGSYGYTF. The CDR3 DNA reads TGTGCCAGCAGTTACGACGGGTCCTATGGCTACACCTTC.